This T cell receptor beta chain comes out of a study of blood T cells in healthy people across ages. This clonotype was seen a few times. Its antigen is currently unknown. CDR1 and CDR2 from the germline V gene are MNHEY and SVGAGI. This CDR3 is 14 amino acids long. The V gene end was trimmed by 6 bases and the J gene end by 5 bases; junction bases not matched to a gene: 9. The use of a sample-barcoded 5' primer and a J-beta primer mix characterized a second PCR of about 7 to 12 cycles. All samples yielded 3 million or more CDR3-containing paired-end reads. TCRdb re-analysed the 5' RACE reads in MiXCR, keeping a single row per CDR3 protein. This table holds 1.5 million to 2 million distinct CDR3 sequences, around half found once. The study, taken as a whole, reports: Age brought a roughly linear fall in TCR beta diversity measured per million T cells. Naive CD4+ cell counts and diversity both ran higher in long-lived than in aged donors.

Total RNA, at least 5 micrograms per sample, was extracted from PBMCs. This sequence was found in a woman in her thirties or forties in good health. The rearrangement uses TRBV6-5 and TRBJ1-2, with 7 bases identical to TRBD1. Sample: blood. The CDR3 DNA reads as TGTGCCAGCAGCCGCGGGACAGAAGTGTATGGCTACACCTTC. This sequence encodes CASSRGTEVYGYTF.